The TCR beta chain described here comes from a study of blood T cell repertoires in COVID-19. Overall study context: Samples taken during acute and convalescent COVID-19 were collected in the United States, Italy and Spain. Sample material is recorded as cDNA or gDNA derived from T cells, B-cell-depleted T cells, or PBMCs.

The length of the CDR3 is 15 residues. Looked up from germline, CDR1 is LNHDA and CDR2 is SQIVND (reference sequence). Trimming at V came to 7 bases and at J to 4 bases, leaving 7 bases not matched to a gene. Per the original methods: It was from reference gene primer amplification that nucleated cell counts were estimated. Produced via immunoSEQ multiplex PCR; TCRdb's table is partial and in-frame only. V, J and clone size are taken as reported in that table, and D and trimming were inferred from the DNA itself. The sample has fewer than 250,000 clones; under 80% are singletons. The sequence derives from a woman in her forties or fifties with acute or convalescent COVID-19. Specimen: peripheral blood. The chain is built from TRBV19 and TRBJ2-1; 10 bases line up with TRBD1. This CDR3 reads CASTRGGQGYNEQFF. Here the CDR3 DNA reads TGTGCCAGTACCAGAGGGGGACAGGGGTACAATGAGCAGTTCTTC.